Listed below are T cell receptor beta chains from one sample, sequenced in a study of cytomegalovirus exposure and HLA in healthy donors. The data were produced by immunoSEQ multiplex PCR, yet TCRdb's version contains in-frame clones alone and is incomplete. The sample consists of roughly 130,000 clones, 80% of them appearing once. Input material: PBMCs. Source of these receptors: a male donor in good health and CMV-seronegative. Both conserved end residues are part of each CDR3. The D gene is left open where the match is weak. Clone size is shown for a subset of rows, as once, few, many or a class of expanded clone.

size	V	J	D	CDR3	DNA
few	TRBV18	TRBJ2-1	TRBD2	CASSPTSVYNEQFF	TGTGCCAGCTCACCGACTAGCGTCTACAATGAGCAGTTCTTC
NA	TRBV18	TRBJ2-1	TRBD2	CASSPLAGDNEQFF	TGTGCCAGCTCACCCCTAGCGGGGGACAATGAGCAGTTCTTC
few	TRBV5-4	TRBJ2-1	NA	CASSQAHNEQFF	TGTGCCAGCAGCCAGGCGCACAATGAGCAGTTCTTC
NA	TRBV18	TRBJ2-3	TRBD1	CASSPGQGETDTQYF	TGTGCCAGCTCACCGGGACAGGGGGAGACAGATACGCAGTATTTT
NA	TRBV30	TRBJ2-2	NA	CAWREVGELFF	TGTGCCTGGAGGGAGGTAGGGGAGCTGTTTTTT
few	TRBV18	TRBJ1-1	NA	CASSLKQGEAFF	TGTGCCAGCTCACTAAAACAGGGTGAAGCTTTCTTT
NA	TRBV6-5	TRBJ1-1	NA	CASRRTGNTEAFF	TGTGCCAGCAGACGTACAGGGAACACTGAAGCTTTCTTT
NA	TRBV18	TRBJ1-1	NA	CASSPADWSGSEAFF	TGTGCCAGCTCACCAGCCGACTGGAGTGGCTCTGAAGCTTTCTTT
few	TRBV5-8	TRBJ2-1	TRBD2	CASSLGRGSNEQFF	TGTGCCAGCAGCCTCGGGCGGGGGAGCAATGAGCAGTTCTTC
once	TRBV6-5	TRBJ1-5	TRBD1	CASSYSGQAGQPQHF	TGTGCCAGCAGTTACTCGGGACAGGCTGGTCAGCCCCAGCATTTT
NA	TRBV6-6	TRBJ1-6	TRBD1	CASTGQGNSPLHF	TGTGCCAGCACGGGACAGGGTAATTCACCCCTCCACTTT
NA	TRBV6-5	TRBJ1-5	NA	CASRFSGGNQPQHF	TGTGCCAGCAGATTCTCAGGGGGCAATCAGCCCCAGCATTTT
NA	TRBV30	TRBJ1-4	TRBD1	CAWSVPGQGSGKLFF	TGTGCCTGGAGCGTTCCGGGACAGGGGTCGGGAAAACTGTTTTTT
NA	TRBV5-1	TRBJ2-7	TRBD2	CASRASGTYEQYF	TGCGCCAGCAGGGCTAGCGGCACCTACGAGCAGTACTTC
NA	TRBV10-1	TRBJ1-1	TRBD1	CASSAPGGNTEAFF	TGCGCCAGCAGTGCCCCAGGGGGGAACACTGAAGCTTTCTTT
NA	TRBV9	TRBJ1-1	NA	CASSVGRNTEAFF	TGTGCCAGCAGCGTAGGTAGGAACACTGAAGCTTTCTTT
NA	TRBV30	TRBJ2-2	NA	CAWSVRGGPHSGELFF	TGTGCCTGGAGTGTAAGGGGGGGGCCCCACTCCGGGGAGCTGTTTTTT
NA	TRBV6-5	TRBJ1-1	NA	CASSYGGNEAFF	TGTGCCAGCAGTTACGGCGGCAATGAAGCTTTCTTT
NA	TRBV7-8	TRBJ1-5	NA	CASSLVWGDGNQPQHF	TGTGCCAGCAGCTTAGTATGGGGGGACGGCAATCAGCCCCAGCATTTT
NA	TRBV7-2	TRBJ2-2	TRBD2	CASSTFSSGGANTGELFF	TGTGCCAGCAGCACCTTCTCCTCCGGGGGGGCCAACACCGGGGAGCTGTTTTTT
NA	TRBV4-2	TRBJ2-1	TRBD2	CASSQETSGSNEQFF	TGTGCCAGCAGCCAAGAAACTAGCGGGAGCAATGAGCAGTTCTTC
NA	TRBV4-2	TRBJ2-7	NA	CASSQGGEARYEQYF	TGTGCCAGCAGCCAAGGAGGGGAGGCTAGGTACGAGCAGTACTTC
NA	TRBV9	TRBJ2-1	TRBD1	CASTLGQDYEQFF	TGTGCCAGCACCCTGGGACAGGACTATGAGCAGTTCTTC
few	TRBV25-1	TRBJ1-2	TRBD1	CASSTTTGAAYGYTF	TGTGCCAGCAGTACCACGACAGGGGCTGCCTATGGCTACACCTTC
NA	TRBV28	TRBJ2-2	TRBD1	CASSDRDSSTGELFF	TGTGCCAGCAGTGACCGGGACAGCTCCACCGGGGAGCTGTTTTTT
NA	TRBV5-1	TRBJ2-1	NA	CASSASSEQFF	TGCGCCAGCAGCGCTAGCAGTGAGCAGTTCTTC
NA	TRBV19	TRBJ2-3	TRBD2	CASSPGTSKFADTQYF	TGTGCCAGTAGTCCGGGGACTAGCAAATTTGCAGATACGCAGTATTTT
NA	TRBV25-1	TRBJ2-1	NA	CASSDRSAPNINEQFF	TGTGCCAGCTCCGACAGATCAGCTCCAAATATCAATGAGCAGTTCTTC
NA	TRBV30	TRBJ1-1	NA	CAWSMGRNTEAFF	TGTGCCTGGAGTATGGGGAGGAACACTGAAGCTTTCTTT
NA	TRBV5-4	TRBJ1-1	NA	CASSPQGTGTEAFF	TGTGCCAGCAGCCCACAGGGTACGGGCACTGAAGCTTTCTTT
few	TRBV7-9	TRBJ2-5	NA	CAIGQRQETQYF	TGTGCCATCGGACAGCGCCAAGAGACCCAGTACTTC
once	TRBV30	TRBJ1-5	TRBD1	CAWSRGQGDQPQHF	TGTGCCTGGAGTCGCGGACAGGGGGATCAGCCCCAGCATTTT
NA	TRBV7-2	TRBJ2-2	NA	CASSLATAPTGELFF	TGTGCCAGCAGCTTAGCCACAGCCCCAACCGGGGAGCTGTTTTTT
few	TRBV7-2	TRBJ2-7	TRBD1	CASSGRQGYSYEQYF	TGTGCCAGCAGCGGTCGACAGGGATACTCCTACGAGCAGTACTTC
NA	TRBV30	TRBJ2-4	TRBD2	CAWQGLAGGGIQYF	TGTGCCTGGCAAGGGTTGGCGGGAGGGGGCATTCAGTACTTC
NA	TRBV6-5	TRBJ1-4	TRBD1	CASRTGQGHEKLFF	TGTGCCAGCAGAACGGGACAGGGTCATGAAAAACTGTTTTTT
NA	TRBV7-2	TRBJ2-7	NA	CASSYKEQSSYEQYF	TGTGCCAGCAGTTACAAGGAACAGAGCTCCTACGAGCAGTACTTC
few	TRBV7-8	TRBJ1-2	NA	CASSLANRAYGYTF	TGTGCCAGCAGCTTAGCGAACAGGGCTTATGGCTACACCTTC
NA	TRBV29-1	TRBJ2-1	NA	CSVGSSSNEQFF	TGCAGCGTTGGCAGTAGCTCGAATGAGCAGTTCTTC